This TCR beta chain was retrieved from a study of control samples from healthy donors and cancer patients. The repertoire was sequenced with immunoSEQ multiplex PCR; TCRdb's copy has only in-frame clones and lacks some. The table includes 140,000 to 150,000 clones, about 91% detected once. What was sequenced was blood. This sequence originates from a man aged 30-40 years in good health.

CDR3 amino acids: CASSLSEGTYEQYF. The CDR3 DNA reads as TGTGCCAGCAGTTTATCGGAGGGTACCTACGAGCAGTACTTC. This rearrangement joins TRBV27 to TRBJ2-7; D perhaps matches TRBD2 (6 bases). This CDR3 has 14 residues. V was shortened by 0 bases and J by 2 bases, with 8 bases between the two germline ends. Germline-derived CDR1 and CDR2 are MNHEY and SMNVEV (reference sequence).